The rows below give T cell receptor beta chains drawn from one sample of a study of T-cell reconstitution after alpha-beta-depleted transplantation in children. One entry per CDR3 protein results from TCRdb running MiXCR on the PCR reads. The sample gives hundreds of thousands of distinct CDR3 sequences, over 15% of which show up once; 1.1% is in the top ten. The sample was PBMCs from the stem cell graft donor, taken from the stem cell graft. The receptor source for this set is a human donor who donated a stem cell graft to a child with acute myeloid leukemia. Both conserved end residues are part of each CDR3. The order of the fields is CDR3 DNA, CDR3 protein, J gene, D gene, V gene, clone size. D genes are given only for firm matches. Expanded clones get a size class; other rows say once, few or many, or leave the size out.

CDR3nt: TGTGCCAGCAGCTCACTAGGGACAGGTTCCGATGAGCAGTTCTTC; CDR3aa: CASSSLGTGSDEQFF; j_gene: TRBJ2-1; d_gene: TRBD1; v_gene: TRBV7-9; abundance: NA
CDR3nt: TGTGCCAGCTGGAGCGGGGGCTTATACAATGAGCAGTTCTTC; CDR3aa: CASWSGGLYNEQFF; j_gene: TRBJ2-1; d_gene: TRBD2; v_gene: TRBV27; abundance: many
CDR3nt: TGTGCCAGCAGACCAGGCCACTATAATTCACCCCTCCACTTT; CDR3aa: CASRPGHYNSPLHF; j_gene: TRBJ1-6; d_gene: NA; v_gene: TRBV6-2/TRBV6-3; abundance: few
CDR3nt: TGTGCCAGCAGCATAAAAGGTCGAAGTGGGAGGCAGGGGAACAATGAGCAGTTCTTC; CDR3aa: CASSIKGRSGRQGNNEQFF; j_gene: TRBJ2-1; d_gene: NA; v_gene: TRBV21-1; abundance: NA
CDR3nt: TGCAGTGCCCCCGGGGGGGGGGCGCTTGCATATGGCTACACCTTC; CDR3aa: CSAPGGGALAYGYTF; j_gene: TRBJ1-2; d_gene: NA; v_gene: TRBV20-1; abundance: few
CDR3nt: TGCGCCAGCAGCTTCGACCAACAGAACACTGAAGCTTTCTTT; CDR3aa: CASSFDQQNTEAFF; j_gene: TRBJ1-1; d_gene: NA; v_gene: TRBV5-1; abundance: NA
CDR3nt: TGTGCCAGCAGTCCCGTGGGGGGGTTTTCCAAGGACAGGGAGACCTCCACAGATACGCAGTATTTT; CDR3aa: CASSPVGGFSKDRETSTDTQYF; j_gene: TRBJ2-3; d_gene: NA; v_gene: TRBV6-5; abundance: NA
CDR3nt: TGTGCCAGCAGAAGACTAGCGGGAATTACCGGGGAGCTGTTTTTT; CDR3aa: CASRRLAGITGELFF; j_gene: TRBJ2-2; d_gene: TRBD2; v_gene: TRBV27; abundance: few
CDR3nt: TGTGCCAGCAGCTTATCCCGCCCTGGGGGGGGGGCCGTCAATGAGCAGTTCTTC; CDR3aa: CASSLSRPGGGAVNEQFF; j_gene: TRBJ2-1; d_gene: NA; v_gene: TRBV7-7; abundance: few
CDR3nt: TGTGCCAGCGGCCAGGTCGGGGGGTGGAAAGATGAGCAGTTCTTC; CDR3aa: CASGQVGGWKDEQFF; j_gene: TRBJ2-1; d_gene: TRBD2; v_gene: TRBV7-2; abundance: NA
CDR3nt: TGTGCCAGTCGAGACAAACCTTATTCACCCCTCCACTTT; CDR3aa: CASRDKPYSPLHF; j_gene: TRBJ1-6; d_gene: NA; v_gene: TRBV7-9; abundance: many
CDR3nt: TGTGCCACCAGCAGAGATGGGCAGATCCGGAATGAGCAGTTCTTC; CDR3aa: CATSRDGQIRNEQFF; j_gene: TRBJ2-1; d_gene: NA; v_gene: TRBV15; abundance: few
CDR3nt: TGCAGCGTCCGGACAGGGTTGAACACTGAAGCTTTCTTT; CDR3aa: CSVRTGLNTEAFF; j_gene: TRBJ1-1; d_gene: TRBD1; v_gene: TRBV29-1; abundance: many
CDR3nt: TGTGCCAGCAGCTTACGGCCCGACGACGATGAGCAGTTCTTC; CDR3aa: CASSLRPDDDEQFF; j_gene: TRBJ2-1; d_gene: NA; v_gene: TRBV7-9; abundance: few
CDR3nt: TGCAGTGCTAGATGGGCACTCAGCTCCTACGAGCAGTACTTC; CDR3aa: CSARWALSSYEQYF; j_gene: TRBJ2-7; d_gene: NA; v_gene: TRBV20-1; abundance: NA
CDR3nt: TGCGCCAGCAGCCCGACAGAAGAGGGGATCCACGAGCAGTACTTC; CDR3aa: CASSPTEEGIHEQYF; j_gene: TRBJ2-7; d_gene: NA; v_gene: TRBV4-3; abundance: NA
CDR3nt: TGTGTCAGCACGGAGAATCAAGGGTATGGCTACACCTTC; CDR3aa: CVSTENQGYGYTF; j_gene: TRBJ1-2; d_gene: NA; v_gene: TRBV7-2; abundance: NA
CDR3nt: TGTGCCAGCCTTCCGGACAGGGGGAGGACTGAAGCTTTCTTT; CDR3aa: CASLPDRGRTEAFF; j_gene: TRBJ1-1; d_gene: TRBD1; v_gene: TRBV7-9; abundance: few